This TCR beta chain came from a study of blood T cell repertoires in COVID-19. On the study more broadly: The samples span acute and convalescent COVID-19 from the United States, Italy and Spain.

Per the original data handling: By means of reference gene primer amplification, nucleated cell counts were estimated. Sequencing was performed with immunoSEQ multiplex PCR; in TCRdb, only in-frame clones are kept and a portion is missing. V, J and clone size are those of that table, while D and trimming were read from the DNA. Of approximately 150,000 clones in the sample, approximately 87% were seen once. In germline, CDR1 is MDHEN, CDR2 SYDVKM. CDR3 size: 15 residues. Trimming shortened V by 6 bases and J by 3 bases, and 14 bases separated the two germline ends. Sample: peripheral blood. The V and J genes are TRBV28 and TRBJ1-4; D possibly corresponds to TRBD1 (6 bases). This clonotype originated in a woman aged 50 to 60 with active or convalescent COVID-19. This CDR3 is CASSLRGPPNEKLFF. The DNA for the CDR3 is TGTGCCAGCAGCCTCAGGGGACCGCCTAATGAAAAACTGTTTTTT.